This T cell receptor (beta chain) was recorded in a study of T cells in tuberculosis (dated by TCRdb to 2016 to 2019). Broadly, across the study: The study combined CD1B tetramers and high-throughput TCR immunosequencing to characterize T cells specific for the mycobacterial lipid antigen glucose monomycolate (GMM). In a South African clinical cohort, IGRA-negative adolescents, IGRA-positive adolescents with latent tuberculosis and adults with active tuberculosis were compared, with nine to eleven people in each group. PBMC from active tuberculosis patients were archived either before standard anti-tuberculosis treatment began or within 7 days of the start of that treatment. Overall study outcomes, separate from this receptor: An accuracy of 87% (AUROC 0.75 to 0.9) was reached by a classifier using the diverse GMM-specific repertoire, compared with over 65% accuracy when GEM motif frequencies were used. Active tuberculosis TCR-alpha repertoires showed smaller mean NN-distances to GMM-specific TCRs than IGRA-negative controls, suggesting clonal expansion of these TCRs. The smaller NN-distances were partly driven by shorter CDR3-alpha lengths in active tuberculosis patients, and the difference for TCR-beta did not reach statistical significance. Which clinical samples got chosen depended on the availability of cryopreserved specimens, and the active tuberculosis cases were adults, whereas the controls were adolescents.

The immunoSEQ multiplex PCR assay was used to generate TCR libraries, with TCR-beta and/or TCR-alpha/delta assays applied to each sample. The amplified TCR libraries were sequenced using the Illumina high-throughput platform. The study's own analysis went as follows. Clustering and dimensionality reduction relied on pairwise TCRdist distances among GMM-specific receptors from T cells that were either sorted ex vivo or expanded in vitro. Each clinical repertoire was scored by mean NN-distance, the average TCRdist to the nearest 10% of tetramer-positive reference sequences. GEM TCR motif frequency was calculated as the fraction of unique TCRs that matched known GEM sequences by V/J usage and CDR3 length. Linear discriminant analysis with leave-one-out cross-validation, implemented in scikit-learn, was used to classify active tuberculosis. Here the immuneACCESS table is served through TCRdb, limited to in-frame sequences with V and J called. Missing clones are a known gap in these copies; in checked studies unresolved V genes cover under half, and the rest lacks a known reason. V and J calls and clone size follow that table, whereas D and trimming were derived from the DNA. This sample holds some 10,000 clones; about 93% were observed only once. 13% of the sample lies in the top ten.

About this clone itself: Its antigen remains unidentified. Qualities for individual bases were not recorded, and no much larger clone is one base off.

CDR1 and CDR2 are read off the germline V gene as SGHTA and FQGNSA. V was cut back by 1 base and J by 7 bases, leaving a gap of 13 bases between them. From the cysteine up to the phenylalanine, the CDR3 has a length of 15 residues. Only CDR3 DNA is held: 45 bases, read in frame from base 1. The patients with active tuberculosis were newly diagnosed, HIV-seronegative South African adults aged 18 years or older. Confirmation of active tuberculosis was obtained by positive sputum smear microscopy and/or positive M. tuberculosis culture. Immunosequencing was performed on unsorted cryopreserved PBMC, with 110,000 or so T cells per clinical donor covered on average.

The chain links TRBV7-2 with TRBJ1-4; confidence is insufficient to name the D gene. Sequences were obtained from PBMCs. The receptor's source is an adult with tuberculosis. The CDR3 reads CASSLGVGGGEKLFF. The sequenced DNA is TGTGCCAGCAGCTTAGGTGTGGGAGGTGGTGAAAAACTGTTTTTT.